This T cell receptor (beta chain) came from a study of siplizumab effects on memory and regulatory T cells. The CDR3 runs to 13 residues. Germline CDR1 is SGHRS and CDR2 is YFSETQ. Deletions cut 7 bases from V and 2 bases from J, with 12 bases between. TCR templates, roughly 96,000 per sample, were assayed. The data were produced by immunoSEQ multiplex PCR, yet TCRdb's version contains in-frame clones alone and is incomplete. The top ten clones hold roughly 15% of a sample with 85,000 to 90,000 clones, 80% to 90% of them seen once. This clonotype originated in a human donor in good health. The sequenced sample consisted of CD4+ T cells sorted from blood. The rearrangement uses TRBV5-1 and TRBJ1-1; D gene uncertain. The CDR3: CASFEQTNTEAFF. The CDR3 coding sequence is TGCGCCAGCTTCGAACAGACCAACACTGAAGCTTTCTTT.